The subject of this entry is one TCR beta chain. Its antigen is currently unknown. This CDR3 has 15 amino acids. Germline V gene data show CDR1 as SQVTM and CDR2 as ANQGSEA. V lost 0 bases, J lost 5 bases, and 11 bases lay in between. The sample is drawn from a study of long-term antiretroviral therapy in people with HIV. Notes on the study in general: Relative to control repertoires, HIV repertoires exhibited narrower CDR3 length ranges. Researchers lacked any data on ART adherence, viral resistance or therapy changes. The study collected blood between 2004 and 2017, possibly under older ART regimens.

Version v3.0 of the immunoSEQ assay ran at survey level. Here immunoSEQ multiplex PCR was the method, and the copy in TCRdb shows in-frame clones only, minus some. The sample has some 16,000 clones, 88% seen once; the top ten hold around 13%. The specimen comprised unsorted PBMCs, sampled 0.7 years before starting antiretroviral therapy. This sequence joins TRBV29-1 and TRBJ2-6; possible D gene TRBD1, 5 bases. The receptor comes from a man aged 45 to 65 with HIV. The CDR3: CSVEDPVGRANVLTF. CDR3 nucleotides: TGCAGCGTTGAAGACCCAGTGGGGCGGGCCAACGTCCTGACTTTC.